A single sample is the source of the 17 T cell receptor beta chains below, sequenced in a study of monozygotic twins with inflammatory bowel disease. TCRdb reprocessed the 5' RACE reads; each CDR3 protein has one entry and no DNA is given. This sample's table reports a few hundred thousand distinct CDR3 sequences. Sequenced material: blood. Receptor source: a human donor with ulcerative colitis or Crohn's disease, or a healthy co-twin of an affected twin (not recorded which).

The gene calls are TRBV14 and TRBJ2-1; TCRdb's D gene call, TRBD2, goes unchecked for lack of DNA. Germline CDR1 SGHDN, CDR2 FVKESK. CDR3 length: 15 residues. The CDR3 reads CASSQLGGSYNEQFF.

The chain is built from TRBV12-3 or TRBV12-4 and TRBJ1-1; TCRdb's D call, TRBD1, is unchecked because there is no DNA. CDR3 length equals 14 residues. The CDR3 protein is CASSLLLGDTEAFF.

The rearrangement links TRBV20-1 to TRBJ2-3; TCRdb indicates TRBD1, and absent DNA this call remains unverified. Germline assignment: CDR1 DFQATT and CDR2 SNEGSKA (reference sequence). The CDR3 spans 12 residues. The CDR3 loop is CSARDNGGTQYF.

The chain carries TRBV4-1 and TRBJ2-1. Germline CDR1 reads MGHRA; CDR2 reads YSYEKL. This CDR3 comprises 14 residues. The chain's CDR3 is CASRPRDSYNEQFF.

V and J are TRBV2 and TRBJ1-1; TCRdb selects TRBD1, and the lack of DNA leaves this call unchecked. The CDR3 spans 15 residues. CDR1 SNHLY and CDR2 FYNNEI come from the germline V gene. CDR3: CASSFDRGKNTEAFF.

V and J are TRBV5-1 and TRBJ1-6; the D call of TRBD1 rests on TCRdb alone, since no DNA is present to check it. Germline V CDR1 and CDR2: SGHRS, YFSETQ. The CDR3 is made up of 16 amino acids. CDR3 loop: CASSLGTNGIESPLHF.

This chain links TRBV12-3 or TRBV12-4 with TRBJ2-3; the D call from TCRdb, TRBD1, cannot be confirmed without DNA. The CDR3 has 15 amino acids. CDR3 sequence reads: CASSTQGVATDTQYF.

The V gene is TRBV7-2, the J gene TRBJ1-4; the D gene TCRdb calls, TRBD1, cannot be checked with no DNA. Germline CDR1 reads SGHTA; CDR2 reads FQGNSA. This CDR3 has 14 residues. CDR3 sequence: CASKLQGEREKLFF.

The V gene is TRBV20-1, the J gene TRBJ1-1. The CDR3 is 11 amino acids. Per the germline V gene, CDR1 is DFQATT and CDR2 is SNEGSKA (reference sequence). Here the CDR3 reads CSARIGAEAFF.

The chain has TRBV5-1 and TRBJ2-3; the D gene TCRdb calls, TRBD2, cannot be checked with no DNA. Germline CDR1 reads SGHRS; CDR2 reads YFSETQ. The CDR3 has 16 amino acids. CDR3 region: CASTIGTSGYTDTQYF.

V gene TRBV19 combines with J gene TRBJ1-2. The CDR3 has 14 residues. The germline CDR1 and CDR2 sequences are LNHDA and SQIVND (reference sequence). The CDR3 sequence: CASSFLTANYGYTF. Combining the CDR3 with reference TRBV19 and TRBJ1-2 gives the whole variable domain DGGITQSPKYLFRKEGQNVTLSCEQNLNHDAMYWYRQDPGQGLRLIYYSQIVNDFQKGDIAEGYSVSREKKESFPLTVTSAQKNPTAFYLCASSFLTANYGYTFGSGTRLTVV.

The rearrangement uses TRBV20-1 and TRBJ2-7. Germline CDR1 and CDR2: DFQATT and SNEGSKA (reference sequence). The CDR3 is made up of 13 amino acids. This chain's CDR3 is CSASTGSSYEQYF.

The chain combines TRBV6-5 with TRBJ1-3. Per the germline V gene, CDR1 is MNHEY and CDR2 is SVGAGI. This CDR3 comprises 17 residues. CDR3 sequence: CASSYSGTSMAGNTIYF.

The rearrangement joins TRBV5-1 to TRBJ2-2; TCRdb outputs TRBD1, but without DNA this stays unchecked. Germline V gene sequence: CDR1 SGHRS, CDR2 YFSETQ. This CDR3 has 19 residues. The CDR3 sequence is CASSLAMWARDRITGELFF.

The chain employs TRBV4-1 and TRBJ2-7; TCRdb's assignment of TRBD1 cannot be checked, as there is no DNA. CDR1 is MGHRA, CDR2 YSYEKL, per germline. This CDR3 contains 14 residues. CDR3 amino acids: CASSHPGTNYEQYF.

V usage is TRBV2 and J usage is TRBJ1-5; TCRdb's D call, TRBD1, is unchecked because there is no DNA. The CDR3 consists of 17 residues. The germline V gene encodes CDR1 SNHLY and CDR2 FYNNEI. The CDR3: CASSVYQIGGGARPQHF.

J is TRBJ2-7 and V is TRBV27; as DNA is missing, the TRBD1 call by TCRdb cannot be tested. The CDR3 spans 14 residues. In germline, CDR1 is MNHEY, CDR2 SMNVEV (reference sequence). Here the CDR3 reads CASSLKGQGYEQYF.